This entry describes one T cell receptor (beta chain). Original processing methods: Scientists estimated how many nucleated cells there were by amplifying reference gene primers. Assay used: immunoSEQ multiplex PCR; TCRdb lists only in-frame clones, some missing. D and trimming were read from the DNA, whereas the V and J calls and clone size are those reported in that table. The repertoire holds 250,000 to 350,000 clones, with around four fifths as singletons. The data originate from a study of blood T cell repertoires in COVID-19. The CDR3 loop spans 16 amino acids. Unmatched junction bases numbered 17, after V lost 1 base and J lost 12 bases. Per the germline V gene, CDR1 is SGHAT and CDR2 is FQNNGV.

Source material: peripheral blood. The V call is TRBV11-2, the J call TRBJ1-2; 7 bases line up with TRBD1. This sequence was found in a woman aged 45 to 65 with active or convalescent COVID-19. As DNA, the CDR3 is TGTGCCAGCAGCTTAGCGGGACAGTCCTCCCGCGAGGGCGACACCTTC. It yields the protein CASSLAGQSSREGDTF.